This passage covers 32 T cell receptor beta chains from one sample sequenced in a study of T cells in Graves' hyperthyroidism and ophthalmopathy. RNA transcripts were the template for amplifying TCR beta CDR3 regions. The TCR CDR3 was amplified in a first-round RT-PCR using the HTBI primer set. TCRdb called the multiplex PCR reads again in MiXCR, with one record for every CDR3 protein. Of around 600,000 distinct CDR3 sequences in the sample, about 14% were seen once. The sample was blood. The receptors were gathered from a woman aged 45-60 years with Graves' ophthalmopathy.

In its sample, this clonotype was seen many times. The chain is built from TRBV20-1 and TRBJ1-4, with D uncertain. The V and J ends lost 3 bases and 0 bases respectively, with 8 bases between them. CDR1 is DFQATT, CDR2 SNEGSKA, per germline (reference sequence). CDR3 length: 14 residues. Here the CDR3 reads CSASRAATNEKLFF. The CDR3 region has the DNA TGCAGTGCTAGCCGGGCTGCAACTAATGAAAAACTGTTTTTT.

V and J are TRBV29-1 and TRBJ1-4, with 8 bases identical to TRBD1. The CDR3 spans 14 residues. CDR1 is SQVTM, CDR2 ANQGSEA, per germline. Trimming took 7 bases from V and 5 from J; bases not matched to a gene: 9. DNA of the CDR3: TGCAGCGCCATTTCCCGACAGGGGAATGAAAAACTGTTTTTT. This gives the protein CSAISRQGNEKLFF.

The rearrangement links TRBV9 to TRBJ1-6; D might be TRBD1 (5 bases). V gave up 0 bases and J gave up 6 bases, with 7 bases separating them. This CDR3 is built from 14 residues. Germline CDR1 is SGDLS and CDR2 is YYNGEE. The CDR3 DNA reads TGTGCCAGCAGCGTAGGAGGGGTTAATTCACCCCTCCACTTT. Translating it yields CASSVGGVNSPLHF. Using reference TRBV9 and TRBJ1-6 for the parts outside the CDR3, the full variable domain is DSGVTQTPKHLITATGQRVTLRCSPRSGDLSVYWYQQSLDQGLQFLIQYYNGEERAKGNILERFSAQQFPDLHSELNLSSLELGDSALYFCASSVGGVNSPLHFGNGTRLTVT.

This clonotype appeared many times. V and J are TRBV4-2 and TRBJ1-4; D unresolved. Germline-derived CDR1 and CDR2 are LGHNA and YNFKEQ. This CDR3 region has 13 residues. The V and J ends lost 0 bases and 7 bases respectively, with 6 bases between them. This CDR3 reads CASSQEVGEKLFF. For the CDR3, the DNA is TGTGCCAGCAGCCAAGAAGTGGGTGAAAAACTGTTTTTT.

This clonotype was recorded many times. The gene calls are TRBV18 and TRBJ2-1, with 7 bases aligning to TRBD2. In germline, CDR1 is KGHSH, CDR2 LQKENI. CDR3 length: 16 amino acids. Unmatched junction bases numbered 8, after V lost 6 bases and J lost 0 bases. The chain's CDR3 is CASSLLALSSYNEQFF. For the CDR3, the DNA is TGTGCCAGCTCCCTACTAGCGCTGAGCTCCTACAATGAGCAGTTCTTC.

This clonotype came up many times. This chain uses TRBV3-1 with TRBJ1-1; TRBD1 matches 8 bases. V dropped 0 bases and J dropped 5; count of bases not matched to a gene: 5. The CDR3 length is 15 residues. Germline CDR1 LGHDT, CDR2 YNNKEL (reference sequence). CDR3: CASSQEHRGMTEAFF. CDR3 DNA: TGTGCCAGCAGCCAAGAACACAGGGGGATGACTGAAGCTTTCTTT.

This clonotype was observed many times. The chain is built from TRBV28 and TRBJ2-5; the D call may be TRBD1 or TRBD2 (5 bases each). Trimming removed 3 bases at V and 4 bases at J, with 15 bases between. Germline CDR1 reads MDHEN; CDR2 reads SYDVKM. This CDR3 contains 15 residues. The CDR3 is CASSFSGAQGETQYF. The DNA of the CDR3 is TGTGCCAGCAGTTTCTCCGGGGCGCAGGGAGAGACCCAGTACTTC.

The rearrangement links TRBV13 to TRBJ2-7; the D gene is possibly TRBD1 (5 bases). V was pared by 4 bases and J by 0 bases, with 19 bases between. Germline assignment: CDR1 PRHDT and CDR2 FYEKMQ (reference sequence). CDR3 length: 17 residues. As DNA, the CDR3 is TGTGCCAGCAGCTCACTCACAGACGACAGTCCCTCCTACGAGCAGTACTTC. Its protein is CASSSLTDDSPSYEQYF. The variable domain in full, completed from reference TRBV13 and TRBJ2-7, reads AAGVIQSPRHLIKEKRETATLKCYPIPRHDTVYWYQQGPGQDPQFLISFYEKMQSDKGSIPDRFSAQQFSDYHSELNMSSLELGDSALYFCASSSLTDDSPSYEQYFGPGTRLTVT.

This clonotype was counted at least ten times. V usage is TRBV6-1 and J usage is TRBJ2-7; D perhaps matches TRBD2 (6 bases). CDR1 is MNHNS and CDR2 is SASEGT in the germline V gene. CDR3 size: 16 residues. Trimming took 1 base from V and 3 from J, leaving 16 bases between them. This CDR3 is CASSEGTASVYYEQYF. The CDR3 DNA reads TGTGCCAGCAGTGAAGGAACAGCTAGCGTATACTACGAGCAGTACTTC.

This clonotype was seen a few times. The rearrangement uses TRBV20-1 and TRBJ2-4; TRBD1 might be the D (6 bases). The CDR3 contains 13 residues. Germline V CDR1 and CDR2: DFQATT, SNEGSKA (reference sequence). The V end was cut by 6 bases, the J end by 0 bases, with 9 bases between. The CDR3 region has the DNA TGCAGTGCGTACAGGGAAGCCAAAAACATTCAGTACTTC. Translation: CSAYREAKNIQYF.

This clonotype has more than one count but fewer than ten. One base away lies a much larger clone, so this may be a sequencing read error. V is TRBV2 and J is TRBJ2-1, with 9 bases lining up with TRBD2. Looked up from germline, CDR1 is SNHLY and CDR2 is FYNNEI. The CDR3 consists of 17 residues. The CDR3 sequence: CASSPLTSGPANNGQFF. The CDR3 DNA is TGTGCCAGCAGTCCTTTGACTAGCGGTCCTGCTAACAATGGGCAGTTCTTC.

On this clonotype: A much larger clone is a single base away; this may be a read error. V usage is TRBV7-9 and J usage is TRBJ2-7; 10 positions match TRBD1. This CDR3 has 15 residues. The V gene's germline CDR1 is SEHNR and CDR2 FQNEAQ (reference sequence). The CDR3 sequence: CAGSLVGTGADEQYF. CDR3 bases: TGTGCCGGCAGCTTAGTGGGGACAGGGGCGGACGAGCAGTACTTC.

This clonotype appeared many times. The J gene is TRBJ2-1, the V gene TRBV28; 13 nucleotides line up with TRBD2. Germline assignment: CDR1 MDHEN and CDR2 SYDVKM. The junction had 9 bases not matched to a gene; V was cut back by 3 bases and J by 7 bases. The CDR3 totals 17 residues. The CDR3 is CASSFPTRTSGRNEQFF. The CDR3 bases are TGTGCCAGCAGTTTCCCTACGAGGACTAGCGGGAGAAATGAGCAGTTCTTC. Combining the CDR3 with reference TRBV28 and TRBJ2-1 gives the whole variable domain DVKVTQSSRYLVKRTGEKVFLECVQDMDHENMFWYRQDPGLGLRLIYFSYDVKMKEKGDIPEGYSVSREKKERFSLILESASTNQTSMYLCASSFPTRTSGRNEQFFGPGTRLTVL.

This clonotype was detected ten times or more. The chain combines TRBV3-1 with TRBJ1-1, with 9 bases lining up with TRBD1. Germline V lookup: CDR1 LGHDT, CDR2 YNNKEL (reference sequence). The CDR3 has 17 amino acids. Losses at the gene ends were 2 bases for V and 5 bases for J; bases not matched to a gene: 12. CDR3 in amino acids: CASSQFPQGQGGTEAFF. The CDR3 DNA reads as TGTGCCAGCAGCCAATTCCCGCAGGGACAGGGTGGAACTGAAGCTTTCTTT.

This clonotype was counted at least ten times. J is TRBJ2-7 and V is TRBV3-1, with 8 bases fitting TRBD2. There are 13 residues in the CDR3. J lost 3 bases, V lost 5 bases, and 3 bases had no gene match. Germline lookup yields CDR1 LGHDT and CDR2 YNNKEL (reference sequence). CDR3 sequence: CASSGTSGYEQYF. CDR3 DNA: TGTGCCAGCAGCGGAACTAGCGGCTACGAGCAGTACTTC.

Concerning this clonotype itself: The junction departs from germline at one end; a sequencing error may be responsible. This chain joins TRBV10-3 and TRBJ2-1, with 9 bases lining up with TRBD1. This CDR3 contains 14 residues. Germline V lookup: CDR1 ENHRY, CDR2 SYGVKD. Here the CDR3 reads CAISVQGAYNGQFF. The CDR3 DNA follows: TGTGCCATCAGTGTACAGGGGGCTTACAATGGGCAGTTCTTC.

This clonotype was observed many times. The rearrangement links TRBV15 to TRBJ2-2; 10 nucleotides match TRBD2. Trimming took 4 bases from V and 5 from J; bases not matched to a gene: 4. CDR3 length: 15 amino acids. Germline V gives CDR1 LNHNV, CDR2 YYDKDF (reference sequence). CDR3: CATSTGTSATGELFF. The CDR3 nucleotides are TGTGCCACCAGCACCGGGACTAGCGCTACCGGGGAGCTGTTTTTT.

At least ten counts were recorded for this clonotype. This chain connects TRBV7-2 to TRBJ2-7, with a possible D match to TRBD2 (5 bases). Trimming left V 1 base short and J 6 bases short, with 16 bases between. CDR1 SGHTA and CDR2 FQGNSA come from the germline V gene. This CDR3 has 15 residues. Here the CDR3 reads CASSLVSWQEAEQYF. The CDR3 DNA reads as TGTGCCAGCAGCTTAGTATCCTGGCAGGAGGCCGAGCAGTACTTC. Using reference TRBV7-2 and TRBJ2-7 for the parts outside the CDR3, the full variable domain is GAGVSQSPSNKVTEKGKDVELRCDPISGHTALYWYRQSLGQGLEFLIYFQGNSAPDKSGLPSDRFSAERTGGSVSTLTIQRTQQEDSAVYLCASSLVSWQEAEQYFGPGTRLTVT.

This clonotype showed up many times. The CDR3 region is CASSVGTLGNTEAFF. In DNA, the CDR3 is TGTGCCAGCAGCGTAGGAACCCTCGGTAACACTGAAGCTTTCTTT. The chain links TRBV9 to TRBJ1-1, with unresolved D. CDR1 is SGDLS and CDR2 is YYNGEE in the germline V gene. This CDR3 spans 15 amino acids. V lost 0 bases and J 2 bases, leaving 11 bases between the germline ends.

This clonotype showed up just a few times. The chain links TRBV6-5 to TRBJ2-5, with a possible D match to TRBD1 (6 bases). Germline lookup yields CDR1 MNHEY and CDR2 SVGAGI. This CDR3 is built from 13 residues. V dropped 4 bases and J dropped 4 bases, with 10 bases sitting between them. DNA for the CDR3: TGTGCCAGCAGTTCAGGGGTGGGAGAGACCCAGTACTTC. It encodes CASSSGVGETQYF.

In its sample, this clonotype was seen many times. The V gene is TRBV2, the J gene TRBJ1-3; unclear D gene. V lost 8 bases, J lost 0 bases, and 11 bases lay in between. This CDR3 has 14 residues. Germline assignment: CDR1 SNHLY and CDR2 FYNNEI. For the CDR3, the DNA is TGTGCCAGCCGCGATGGGTACTCTGGAAACACCATATATTTT. This encodes CASRDGYSGNTIYF.

This clonotype was detected ten times or more. This chain's CDR3 is CAWSVGTGGRETQYF. CDR3 nucleotides: TGTGCCTGGAGTGTAGGGACAGGGGGAAGAGAGACCCAGTACTTC. The rearrangement uses TRBV30 and TRBJ2-5; 11 bases are shared with TRBD1. Germline V gene sequence: CDR1 GTSNPN, CDR2 SVGIG (reference sequence). V lost 0 bases and J lost 4; bases outside the gene matches: 4. This CDR3 comprises 15 residues.

The rearrangement joins TRBV25-1 to TRBJ2-2, with TRBD2 matching over 10 bases. The CDR3 is 15 residues long. The V segment lost 5 bases and the J segment 4 bases; nucleotides outside the gene matches: 4. Germline V gives CDR1 MGHDK, CDR2 SYGVNS. CDR3 region: CASSLAGVITGELFF. The CDR3 DNA sequence: TGTGCCAGCAGTCTAGCGGGAGTGATCACCGGGGAGCTGTTTTTT.

This clonotype was observed at least ten times. The rearrangement links TRBV2 to TRBJ2-1; no firm D call. Germline values: CDR1 SNHLY, CDR2 FYNNEI. The CDR3 contains 15 residues. Trimming stripped 6 bases from V and 0 bases from J, with 12 bases between. CDR3 in amino acids: CASSPTTSSYNEQFF. CDR3 DNA: TGTGCCAGCAGCCCAACAACAAGCTCCTACAATGAGCAGTTCTTC.

This clonotype was seen at least ten times. V gene TRBV30 combines with J gene TRBJ2-3; D not certain. The CDR3 is 12 amino acids. Germline CDR1 and CDR2: GTSNPN and SVGIG (reference sequence). V gave up 7 bases and J gave up 0 bases, with 8 bases separating them. DNA of the CDR3: TGTGCCTATGGGTCTAGCACAGATACGCAGTATTTT. It codes for CAYGSSTDTQYF.

This clonotype showed up many times. The chain employs TRBV4-3 and TRBJ1-1; 7 nucleotides agree with TRBD1. CDR3 length: 16 residues. V was clipped by 0 bases and J by 7 bases; unmatched bases: 11. Germline CDR1 LGHNA, CDR2 YSLEER. CDR3 sequence (DNA): TGCGCCAGCAGCCAAGATAGGGGGGGACAGATCGGTGAAGCTTTCTTT. Translating gives CASSQDRGGQIGEAFF.

This clonotype is a singleton in its sample. The chain joins TRBV2 to TRBJ1-3; D is unresolved. In germline, CDR1 is SNHLY, CDR2 FYNNEI. The CDR3 is made up of 13 amino acids. Trimming stripped 6 bases from V and 7 bases from J, with 13 bases between. As DNA, the CDR3 is TGTGCCAGCAGCACCAGCATCGGCAACACCATATATTTT. It is translated as CASSTSIGNTIYF.

This chain connects TRBV19 to TRBJ1-2; TRBD1 might be the D (6 bases). Trimming shortened V by 6 bases and J by 2 bases, and 16 bases separated the two germline ends. CDR3 length: 15 amino acids. The germline gives CDR1 LNHDA, CDR2 SQIVND (reference sequence). The CDR3 bases are TGTGCCAGTAGCCCATGGGCCAGGGGAAACTATGGCTACACCTTC. Protein: CASSPWARGNYGYTF.

V gene TRBV7-2 combines with J gene TRBJ2-5; TRBD1 matches at 9 bases. The J segment lost 4 bases and the V segment lost 4 bases, leaving 7 bases of the junction unmatched. The CDR3 contains 15 residues. Germline values: CDR1 SGHTA, CDR2 FQGNSA. The CDR3, as DNA: TGTGCCAGCAGCTCAGATCCGGGACAGGGAGAGACCCAGTACTTC. It encodes CASSSDPGQGETQYF.

This clonotype has a count of ten or more. This rearrangement joins TRBV28 to TRBJ2-7; 10 nucleotides match TRBD1. V was clipped by 7 bases and J by 7 bases; unmatched bases: 16. This CDR3 has 16 amino acids. Germline V lookup: CDR1 MDHEN, CDR2 SYDVKM. CDR3 in amino acids: CASTEGSGTGEWEQYF. In nucleotides, the CDR3 is TGTGCCAGCACCGAAGGATCCGGGACAGGGGAATGGGAGCAGTACTTC.

This clonotype was found a few times. This rearrangement joins TRBV27 to TRBJ2-5, with 12 nucleotides matching TRBD2. The CDR3 is 14 amino acids. Germline CDR1 reads MNHEY; CDR2 reads SMNVEV (reference sequence). V lost 5 bases to trimming and J lost 6 bases; unmatched junction nucleotides: 4. In DNA form, the CDR3 reads TGTGCCAGCAGTCCAGGACTAGCGGGAAAGACCCAGTACTTC. This translates into CASSPGLAGKTQYF.

This clonotype was picked up many times. The V gene is TRBV2, the J gene TRBJ2-3, with TRBD2 matching 11 bases. J lost 3 bases, V lost 6 bases, and 20 bases had no gene match. CDR1 and CDR2 from the germline V gene are SNHLY and FYNNEI. The length of the CDR3 is 20 residues. Written as DNA, the CDR3 is TGTGCCAGCAGCCCCCAAACGGGACAGGGAGGACTAGCGGGTACAGATACGCAGTATTTT. Translating it yields CASSPQTGQGGLAGTDTQYF.